The clone carrying this TCR beta chain was counted a single time. Its target is not known. Data came from immunoSEQ multiplex PCR; TCRdb stores just in-frame clones and leaves some out. The sample comprises 180,000 or so clones, around 89% of which are singletons, and around 4.5% rests with the top ten. The sample belongs to a study of T cell responses to AZD1222 COVID-19 vaccine. Study-level points and caveats: Unmutated variant regions are reportedly the target of nearly half of TCRs that are spike-specific. The donors showed a predominance of white British ancestry and of females, with possible underestimation of clonal diversity. Only a handful of individuals given AZD1222 were seropositive at baseline. Samples come after the peak T cell response, not at day 14.

The CDR3 sequence is 13 residues long. Germline V lookup: CDR1 WNHNN, CDR2 SYGVQD (reference sequence). V shed 11 bases and J shed 6 bases, with 20 bases lying between them. This clonotype originated in an adult who received the MenACWY meningococcal vaccine as a control. The source was peripheral blood, collected 28 days after the second dose of the MenACWY control vaccine. V gene TRBV10-1 combines with J gene TRBJ2-7; D is possibly TRBD1 (6 bases). CDR3 in amino acids: CAVAANRDGEQYF. The CDR3 nucleotides are TGCGCCGTCGCGGCGAACAGGGATGGCGAGCAGTACTTC.